This T cell receptor beta chain was documented in a study of blood T cell repertoires in COVID-19. Background on the study: The study drew acute and convalescent COVID-19 samples from the United States, Italy and Spain. T cells, B-cell-depleted T cells, or PBMCs provided the cDNA or gDNA that served as material.

Patients at the Seattle site were enrolled during active infection and followed longitudinally. The CDR3 covers 16 residues. Trimming stripped 4 bases from V and 2 bases from J, with 14 bases between. Germline CDR1 is SEHNR and CDR2 is FQNEAQ (reference sequence). TCRdb's table, derived via immunoSEQ multiplex PCR, lists solely in-frame clones and lacks some. This table holds 96,000 or so clones, roughly 89% found once. The chain links TRBV7-9 to TRBJ2-2; D unclear. Sequenced material: peripheral blood. The sequence derives from a human donor with COVID-19, enrolled during active disease. The donor label of this sample is uncertain. This CDR3 is CASSSPEAGNTGELFF. The CDR3, as DNA: TGTGCCAGCAGCTCACCAGAAGCAGGAAACACCGGGGAGCTGTTTTTT.